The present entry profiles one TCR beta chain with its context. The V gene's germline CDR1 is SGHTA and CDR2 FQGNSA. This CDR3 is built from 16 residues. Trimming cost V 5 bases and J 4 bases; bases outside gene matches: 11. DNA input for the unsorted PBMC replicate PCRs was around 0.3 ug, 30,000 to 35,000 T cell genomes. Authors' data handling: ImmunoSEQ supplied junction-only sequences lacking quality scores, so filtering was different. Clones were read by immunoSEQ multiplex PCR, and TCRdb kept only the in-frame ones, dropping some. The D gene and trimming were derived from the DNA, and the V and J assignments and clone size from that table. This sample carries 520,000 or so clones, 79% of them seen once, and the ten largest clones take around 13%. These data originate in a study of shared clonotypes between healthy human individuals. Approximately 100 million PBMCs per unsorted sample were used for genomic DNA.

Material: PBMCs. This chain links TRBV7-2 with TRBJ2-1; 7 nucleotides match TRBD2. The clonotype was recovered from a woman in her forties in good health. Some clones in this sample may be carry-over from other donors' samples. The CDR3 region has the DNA TGTGCCAGCAGCCTCGGGCCCAAGCGGGGATACAATGAGCAGTTCTTC. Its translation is CASSLGPKRGYNEQFF.